Listed below are T cell receptor beta chains from one sample, sequenced in a study of blood T cell repertoires in COVID-19. Sequenced by immunoSEQ multiplex PCR; TCRdb stores in-frame clones only, minus some. Among about 32,000 clones, 70% to 90% were seen once, and the ten largest hold 5% to 6.5%. Sequenced material: peripheral blood. All receptors come from a woman of 80 years or more with active or convalescent COVID-19. The CDR3 runs from the conserved cysteine through the conserved F or W. Each record gives: J gene, D gene, clone size, V gene, CDR3 DNA, CDR3 protein. D genes are given only for firm matches. Some rows mark clone size as missing; the rest say once, few, many or name a class of expanded clone.

TRBJ1-4 . once TRBV27 TGTGCCAGCAGTCCCCTCGGGACTAATGAAAAACTGTTTTTT CASSPLGTNEKLFF
TRBJ1-5 . . TRBV19 TGTGCCAGTAGTTACCGGAGGTACGGTAGCAATCAGCCCCAGCATTTT CASSYRRYGSNQPQHF
TRBJ2-2 TRBD1 . TRBV7-6 TGTGCCAGCAGCCTAACAGGGGGTATGGCCGGGGAGCTGTTTTTT CASSLTGGMAGELFF
TRBJ1-5 . . TRBV6-5 TGTGCCAGCACCCCCCAGGGTTTAAGCAATCAGCCCCAGCATTTT CASTPQGLSNQPQHF
TRBJ2-1 TRBD2 . TRBV28 TGTGCCAGCAGTTCCATCGGGAGGGCCGGCAATGAGCAGTTCTTC CASSSIGRAGNEQFF
TRBJ1-6 . . TRBV7-8 TGTGCCAGCAGCCCTAGACAGGCGCCCACCTATAATTCACCCCTCCACTTT CASSPRQAPTYNSPLHF
TRBJ2-5 . few TRBV9 TGTGCCAGCAGTTCTCGACAGGACCAAGAGACCCAGTACTTC CASSSRQDQETQYF
TRBJ1-3 TRBD1 . TRBV5-6 TGTGCCAGCAGAGGGACAGGAGCTGGAAACACCATATATTTT CASRGTGAGNTIYF
TRBJ2-7 TRBD2 . TRBV15 TGTGCCACCAGCAGAGGACTAGCGGGAGCCTACGAGCAGTACTTC CATSRGLAGAYEQYF
TRBJ1-2 . . TRBV5-6 TGTGCCAGCAGCTTGAGTACGCAAGCTTATGGCTACACCTTC CASSLSTQAYGYTF
TRBJ2-3 . . TRBV5-1 TGCGCCAGCAGCTTGCGACCAGCCCGGGGCACAGATACGCAGTATTTT CASSLRPARGTDTQYF
TRBJ1-1 TRBD1 . TRBV5-4 TGTGCCAGCAGCTCTAATACAGGGGGAGGAACTGAAGCTTTCTTT CASSSNTGGGTEAFF
TRBJ2-2 . . TRBV30 TGTGCCTACTCAGGGGTTTCCGGGGAGCTGTTTTTT CAYSGVSGELFF
TRBJ2-1 TRBD2 . TRBV28 TGTGCCAGCAGTCCCACCTCTAGCGGGAGGGTATACAATGAGCAGTTCTTC CASSPTSSGRVYNEQFF
TRBJ2-7 TRBD1 . TRBV3-1/TRBV3-2 TGTGCCAGCAGCCAAGGTTCAGGGGGACGCTACGAGCAGTACTTC CASSQGSGGRYEQYF
TRBJ1-1 . . TRBV19 TGTGCCAGTAGTATGAGTGGTGGGGGGACTGAAGCTTTCTTT CASSMSGGGTEAFF
TRBJ1-2 TRBD1 . TRBV6-5 TGTGCCAGCAGAGAGACAGGGTACTATGGCTACACCTTC CASRETGYYGYTF
TRBJ2-1 TRBD1 . TRBV19 TGTGCCAGTAATCCGGGACAGGGCCCAATTGGGCAGTTCTTC CASNPGQGPIGQFF
TRBJ2-6 TRBD1 . TRBV9 TGTGCCAGCAGCCCCCGAGACCCCCGTACAGGGGCTGGGGCCAACGTCCTGACTTTC CASSPRDPRTGAGANVLTF
TRBJ2-1 TRBD2 . TRBV27 TGTGCCAGCAGCATAGCGGGAGGGGGAGAGCAGTTCTTC CASSIAGGGEQFF
TRBJ1-5 TRBD1 few TRBV12-5 TGTGCTAGTGGTTCAGGGACAGGGAAAACTAATCAGCCCCAGCATTTT CASGSGTGKTNQPQHF
TRBJ2-5 TRBD2 . TRBV7-3 TGTGCCAGCAGCCGGGGGGTCCAAGAGACCCAGTACTTC CASSRGVQETQYF
TRBJ2-3 . . TRBV2 TGTGCCAGCGGGGAACAGGGCGCAGATACGCAGTATTTT CASGEQGADTQYF
TRBJ1-1 TRBD1 . TRBV3-1/TRBV3-2 TGTGCCAGCAGCCTCCTTACACCGGGACAGGGGGCTAGGGAGGGCTTCTCTGAAGCTTTCTTT CASSLLTPGQGAREGFSEAFF
TRBJ2-2 . . TRBV19 TGTGCCAGTACCCCAGGAGGCGGAGGCAACACCGGGGAGCTGTTTTTT CASTPGGGGNTGELFF
TRBJ2-3 TRBD2 . TRBV6-6 TGTGCCAGCAGTAAGGGACTAGCCTCAGATACGCAGTATTTT CASSKGLASDTQYF
TRBJ1-1 TRBD1 . TRBV28 TGTGCCAGCAGCCACAGGGGGCGGGACACTGAAGCTTTCTTT CASSHRGRDTEAFF
TRBJ2-1 TRBD2 . TRBV28 TGTGCCAGCGTCGGGGGGGTTAACTACAATGAGCAGTTCTTC CASVGGVNYNEQFF
TRBJ2-2 TRBD2 once TRBV7-3 TGTGCCAGCAGCTCCGGGACTAGGAACACCGGGGAGCTGTTTTTT CASSSGTRNTGELFF
TRBJ2-7 TRBD2 . TRBV28 TGTGCCAGCAGGGAGGACGGGACTAGCGGAACTGAATACTTC CASREDGTSGTEYF
TRBJ2-5 TRBD2 . TRBV5-1 TGCGCCAGCAGCTTGGGTAGCGGGGGCGAGGAGACCCAGTACTTC CASSLGSGGEETQYF
TRBJ2-7 . . TRBV5-5 TGTGCCAGCAGCTACCCTTGGGCTCCCTACGAGCAGTACTTC CASSYPWAPYEQYF
TRBJ1-6 . few TRBV7-9 TGTGCCAGCAGCTTAGATGGCCGGGACGGGAGCCCCCTCCACTTT CASSLDGRDGSPLHF
TRBJ2-2 TRBD2 . TRBV2 TGTGCCAGCATGCGGGCTAGCGGCTCGGGCGGGGAGCTGTTTTTT CASMRASGSGGELFF
TRBJ2-5 . . TRBV10-3 TGTGCCATCAGTAAAGCCTCAGAGACCCAGTACTTC CAISKASETQYF
TRBJ2-3 . once TRBV6-2/TRBV6-3 TGTGCCAGCAGTTTCGTGGAGGAGGATACGCAGTATTTT CASSFVEEDTQYF
TRBJ1-1 TRBD1 . TRBV3-1/TRBV3-2 TGTGCCAGCAGCCAAGAACGAGGGACAGGGTTGAACACTGAAGCTTTCTTT CASSQERGTGLNTEAFF
TRBJ2-6 TRBD2 . TRBV7-6 TGTGCCAGCAGCTTACGGGGGGGCGGGGCCAACGTCCTGACTTTC CASSLRGGGANVLTF
TRBJ2-1 . . TRBV25-1 TGTGCCAGCAGTGGGGTGGGCCCACCCTACAATGAGCAGTTCTTC CASSGVGPPYNEQFF
TRBJ1-2 TRBD1 . TRBV7-9 TGTGCCAGCAGCTCAGGGGGCCGGCATGGCTACACCTTC CASSSGGRHGYTF
TRBJ1-2 . . TRBV18 TGTGCCAGCTCACCCGGGGAGGGAGGCTACACCTTC CASSPGEGGYTF
TRBJ2-3 . . TRBV10-3 TGTGCCACCGGGGGCTCCGGCGGGGGCCTCACAGATACGCAGTATTTT CATGGSGGGLTDTQYF
TRBJ2-1 TRBD2 once TRBV3-1/TRBV3-2 TGTGCCAGCAGCCCCCAAATAGCGGGGGGAGGGGGTAGGCGGCTGTTCTTC CASSPQIAGGGGRRLFF
TRBJ2-2 TRBD2 . TRBV7-2 TGTGCCAGCAGCTTAGAACGGCTAGCGGGAGCCGGGGAGCTGTTTTTT CASSLERLAGAGELFF